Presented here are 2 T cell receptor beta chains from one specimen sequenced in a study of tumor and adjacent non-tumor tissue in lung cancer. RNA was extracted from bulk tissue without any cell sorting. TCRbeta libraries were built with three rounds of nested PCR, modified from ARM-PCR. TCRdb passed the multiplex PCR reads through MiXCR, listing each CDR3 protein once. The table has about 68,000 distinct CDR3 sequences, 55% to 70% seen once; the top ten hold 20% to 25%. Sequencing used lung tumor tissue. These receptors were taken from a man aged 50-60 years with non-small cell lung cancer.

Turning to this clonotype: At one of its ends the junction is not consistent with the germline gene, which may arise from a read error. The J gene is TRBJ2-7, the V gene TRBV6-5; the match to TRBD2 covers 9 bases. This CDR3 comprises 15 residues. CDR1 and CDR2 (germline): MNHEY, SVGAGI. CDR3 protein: CVSSYSAGGSYEQYF. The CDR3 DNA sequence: TGTGTCAGCAGTTACTCGGCGGGAGGGTCCTACGAGCAGTACTTC.

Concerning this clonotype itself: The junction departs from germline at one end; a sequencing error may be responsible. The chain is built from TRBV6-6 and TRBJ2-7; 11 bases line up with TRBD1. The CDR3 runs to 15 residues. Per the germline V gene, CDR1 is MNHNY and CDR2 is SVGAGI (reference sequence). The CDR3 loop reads CPSRPRDRGFDEQHF. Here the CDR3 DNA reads TGTCCCAGCAGGCCTCGGGACAGGGGGTTCGACGAGCAGCACTTC.